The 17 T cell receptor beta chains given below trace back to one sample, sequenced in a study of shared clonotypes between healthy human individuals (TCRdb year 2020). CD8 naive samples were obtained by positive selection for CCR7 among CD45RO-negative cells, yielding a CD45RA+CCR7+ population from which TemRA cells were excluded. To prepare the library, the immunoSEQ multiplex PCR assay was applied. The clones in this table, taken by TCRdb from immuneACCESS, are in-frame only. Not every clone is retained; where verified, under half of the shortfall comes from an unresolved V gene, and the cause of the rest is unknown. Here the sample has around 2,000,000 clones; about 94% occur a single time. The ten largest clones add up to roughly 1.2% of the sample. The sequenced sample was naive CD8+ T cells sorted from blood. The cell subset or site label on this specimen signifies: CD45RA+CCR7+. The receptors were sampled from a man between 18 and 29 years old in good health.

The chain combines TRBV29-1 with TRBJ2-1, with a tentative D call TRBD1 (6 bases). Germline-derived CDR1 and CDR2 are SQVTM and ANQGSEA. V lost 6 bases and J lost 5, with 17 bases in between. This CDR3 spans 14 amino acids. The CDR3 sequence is CSVRGTPLHNEQFF. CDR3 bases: TGCAGCGTCCGTGGGACACCCCTCCACAATGAGCAGTTCTTC.

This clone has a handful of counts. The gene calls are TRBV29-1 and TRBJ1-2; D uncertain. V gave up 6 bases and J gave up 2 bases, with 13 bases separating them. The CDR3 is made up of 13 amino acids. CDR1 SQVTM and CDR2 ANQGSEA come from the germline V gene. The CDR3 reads CSVRDTGNYGYTF. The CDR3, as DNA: TGCAGCGTCCGAGACACGGGGAACTATGGCTACACCTTC.

CDR3 loop: CASSSGTRGEQYF. The CDR3, as DNA: TGTGCCAGCAGCTCCGGGACCCGAGGTGAGCAGTACTTC. The chain uses TRBV9 and TRBJ2-7; D assignment may be TRBD1 or TRBD2 (5 bases each). V lost 4 bases and J 7 bases, leaving 15 bases between the germline ends. Germline V gene data show CDR1 as SGDLS and CDR2 as YYNGEE. This CDR3 region has 13 residues.

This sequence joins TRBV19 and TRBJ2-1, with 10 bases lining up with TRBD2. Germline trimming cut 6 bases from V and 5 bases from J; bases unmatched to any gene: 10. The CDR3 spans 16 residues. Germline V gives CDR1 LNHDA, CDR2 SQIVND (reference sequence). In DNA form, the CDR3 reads TGTGCCAGTAGAACCACCGGACTAGCGGTCGACAATGAGCAGTTCTTC. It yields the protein CASRTTGLAVDNEQFF. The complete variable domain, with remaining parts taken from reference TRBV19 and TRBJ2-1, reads DGGITQSPKYLFRKEGQNVTLSCEQNLNHDAMYWYRQDPGQGLRLIYYSQIVNDFQKGDIAEGYSVSREKKESFPLTVTSAQKNPTAFYLCASRTTGLAVDNEQFFGPGTRLTVL.

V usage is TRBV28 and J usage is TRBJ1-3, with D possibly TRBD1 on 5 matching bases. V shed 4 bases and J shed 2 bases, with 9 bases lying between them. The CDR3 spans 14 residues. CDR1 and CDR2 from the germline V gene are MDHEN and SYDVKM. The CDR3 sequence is CASSSAGTGNTIYF. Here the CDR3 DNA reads TGTGCCAGCAGTTCAGCAGGGACTGGAAACACCATATATTTT. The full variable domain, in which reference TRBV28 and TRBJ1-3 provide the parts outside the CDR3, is DVKVTQSSRYLVKRTGEKVFLECVQDMDHENMFWYRQDPGLGLRLIYFSYDVKMKEKGDIPEGYSVSREKKERFSLILESASTNQTSMYLCASSSAGTGNTIYFGEGSWLTVV.

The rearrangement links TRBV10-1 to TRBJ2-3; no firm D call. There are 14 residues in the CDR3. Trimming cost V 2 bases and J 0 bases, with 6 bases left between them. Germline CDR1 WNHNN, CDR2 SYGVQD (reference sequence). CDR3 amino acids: CASSESPSTDTQYF. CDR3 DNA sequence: TGCGCCAGCAGTGAGAGCCCCAGCACAGATACGCAGTATTTT.

The CDR3 region is CAWSRQGYYGYTF. DNA for the CDR3: TGTGCCTGGAGTAGGCAGGGATACTATGGCTACACCTTC. This chain links TRBV30 with TRBJ1-2; D perhaps matches TRBD1 (5 bases). Looked up from germline, CDR1 is GTSNPN and CDR2 is SVGIG (reference sequence). The V and J ends lost 2 bases and 3 bases respectively, with 10 bases between them. This CDR3 is built from 13 residues.

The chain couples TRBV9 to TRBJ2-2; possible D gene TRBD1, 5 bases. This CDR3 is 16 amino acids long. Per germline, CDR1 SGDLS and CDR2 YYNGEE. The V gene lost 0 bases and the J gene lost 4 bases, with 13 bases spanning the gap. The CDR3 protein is CASSVAYGHLTGELFF. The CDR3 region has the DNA TGTGCCAGCAGCGTAGCCTATGGACACCTCACCGGGGAGCTGTTTTTT.

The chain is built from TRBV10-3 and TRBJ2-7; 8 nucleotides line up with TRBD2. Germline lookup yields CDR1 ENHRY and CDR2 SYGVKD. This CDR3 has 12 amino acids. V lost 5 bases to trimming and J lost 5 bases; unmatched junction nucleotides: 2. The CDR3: CAISTGGNEQYF. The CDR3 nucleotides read TGTGCCATCAGTACGGGAGGGAACGAGCAGTACTTC.

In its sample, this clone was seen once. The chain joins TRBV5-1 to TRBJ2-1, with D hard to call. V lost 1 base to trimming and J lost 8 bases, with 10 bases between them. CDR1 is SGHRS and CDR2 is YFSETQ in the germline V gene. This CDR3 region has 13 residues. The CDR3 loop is CASSLKLNDEQFF. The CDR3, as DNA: TGCGCCAGCAGCTTGAAACTAAACGATGAGCAGTTCTTC.

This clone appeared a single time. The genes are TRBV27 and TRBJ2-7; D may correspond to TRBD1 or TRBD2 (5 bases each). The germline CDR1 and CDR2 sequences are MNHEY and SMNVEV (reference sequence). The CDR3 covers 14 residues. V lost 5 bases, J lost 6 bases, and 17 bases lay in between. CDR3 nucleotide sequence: TGTGCCAGCAGTATACGGGACGCTTTGAGCGAGCAGTACTTC. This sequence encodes CASSIRDALSEQYF.

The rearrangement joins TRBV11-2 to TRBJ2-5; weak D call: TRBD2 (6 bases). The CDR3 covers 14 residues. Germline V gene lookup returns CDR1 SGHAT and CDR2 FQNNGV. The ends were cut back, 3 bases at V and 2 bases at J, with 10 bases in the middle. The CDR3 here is CASSFYRGQETQYF. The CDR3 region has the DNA TGTGCCAGCAGCTTTTACCGGGGGCAAGAGACCCAGTACTTC. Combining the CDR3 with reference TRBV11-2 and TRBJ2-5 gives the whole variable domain EAGVAQSPRYKIIEKRQSVAFWCNPISGHATLYWYQQILGQGPKLLIQFQNNGVVDDSQLPKDRFSAERLKGVDSTLKIQPAKLEDSAVYLCASSFYRGQETQYFGPGTRLLVL.

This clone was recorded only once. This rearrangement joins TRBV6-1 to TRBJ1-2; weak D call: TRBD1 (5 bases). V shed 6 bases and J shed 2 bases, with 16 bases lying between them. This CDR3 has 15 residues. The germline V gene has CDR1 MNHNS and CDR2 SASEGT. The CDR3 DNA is TGTGCCAGCAGCGAGGGGCAGGGCTGGAACTATGGCTACACCTTC. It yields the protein CASSEGQGWNYGYTF.

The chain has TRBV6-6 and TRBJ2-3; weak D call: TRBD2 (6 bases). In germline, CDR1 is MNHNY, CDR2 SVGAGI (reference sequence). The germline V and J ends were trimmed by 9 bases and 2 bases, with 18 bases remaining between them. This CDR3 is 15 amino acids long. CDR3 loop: CASTHGWGVTDTQYF. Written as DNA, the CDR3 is TGTGCCAGTACGCACGGGTGGGGGGTCACAGATACGCAGTATTTT.

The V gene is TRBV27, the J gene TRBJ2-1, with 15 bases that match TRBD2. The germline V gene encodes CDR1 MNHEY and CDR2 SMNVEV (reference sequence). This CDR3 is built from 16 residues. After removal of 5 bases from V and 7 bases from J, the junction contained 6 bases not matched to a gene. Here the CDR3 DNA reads TGTGCCAGCAGTCCCCCGGGACTAGCGGGAGGAAATGAGCAGTTCTTC. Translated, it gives CASSPPGLAGGNEQFF.

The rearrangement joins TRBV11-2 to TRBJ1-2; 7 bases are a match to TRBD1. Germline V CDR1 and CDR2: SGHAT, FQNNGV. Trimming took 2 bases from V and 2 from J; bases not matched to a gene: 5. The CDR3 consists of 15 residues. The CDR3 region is CASSLLGGKNYGYTF. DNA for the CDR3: TGTGCCAGCAGCTTATTAGGGGGCAAGAACTATGGCTACACCTTC.

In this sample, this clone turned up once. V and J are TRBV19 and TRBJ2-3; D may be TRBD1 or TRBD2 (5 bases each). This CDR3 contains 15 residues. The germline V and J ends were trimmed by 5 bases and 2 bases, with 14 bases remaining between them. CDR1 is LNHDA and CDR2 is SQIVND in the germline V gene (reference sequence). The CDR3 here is CASSGAGPYTDTQYF. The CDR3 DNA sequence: TGTGCCAGTAGTGGGGCGGGTCCGTACACAGATACGCAGTATTTT. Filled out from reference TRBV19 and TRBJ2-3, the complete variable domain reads DGGITQSPKYLFRKEGQNVTLSCEQNLNHDAMYWYRQDPGQGLRLIYYSQIVNDFQKGDIAEGYSVSREKKESFPLTVTSAQKNPTAFYLCASSGAGPYTDTQYFGPGTRLTVL.